This T cell receptor (beta chain) was observed in a study of blood T cell repertoires in COVID-19. The assay was immunoSEQ multiplex PCR, and TCRdb's table has in-frame clones only and misses some. The repertoire holds roughly 130,000 clones, with around 87% as singletons. V was cut by 2 bases and J by 5 bases, with 10 bases left in between. This CDR3 comprises 14 residues. CDR1 SGHDT and CDR2 YYEEEE come from the germline V gene. The clonotype was recovered from a woman in her sixties with acute or convalescent COVID-19. The V and J genes are TRBV5-6 and TRBJ1-4; D might be TRBD1 (6 bases). Sequenced: peripheral blood. The CDR3 here is CASSFRGPNEKLFF. In DNA, the CDR3 is TGTGCCAGCAGCTTCAGGGGCCCCAATGAAAAACTGTTTTTT.